This TCR beta chain is drawn from a study of spatial heterogeneity in lung cancer (dated by TCRdb to between 2018 and 2021). Looking at the study overall: Beta-chain transcripts were consistently detected in greater numbers than alpha-chain transcripts, which likely reflected higher beta-chain transcript abundance. In the raw uncorrected reads, each unique combination of TCR and UMI appeared on average more than ten times. In non-small cell lung cancer, the study quantitatively compared TCR alpha and beta repertoires across several tumor regions, matched nontumor lung, and blood. Nonsynonymous mutation counts, determined by whole-exome sequencing of tumor tissue, were related to features of the TCR repertoire. Both alpha and beta chains were TCR-sequenced in samples taken at surgery, namely 220 tumor regions, 63 to 70 matched nontumor lung samples and roughly 56 PBMC samples. Results the study describes overall, beyond this receptor: Confirming at a functional level the hypothesis that regional TCRs recognize regional mutations was considered to require additional single-cell paired TCR alpha and beta sequencing. Ubiquitous expanded tumor TCRs were detected in blood more often at tumor resection than at routine follow-up.

The time point label here, explained by the study, means: sample taken at primary tumor resection. Whole RNA extracted from tumor and nontumor lung tissue, or from cryopreserved PBMC samples, was used for TCR sequencing without cell sorting. The donors were 60 to 80 patients from the lung TRACERx cohort who had early-stage, untreated non-small cell lung cancer. Only patients with enough RNA available from two or more tumor regions were chosen for TCR sequencing. The library was obtained by 5' RACE. TCRdb records NextSeq 500 as the sequencer. To allow correction of PCR and sequencing errors, the TCR library protocol tagged every TCR cDNA molecule with a unique molecular identifier. The paper's data handling went like this. TCR identification, UMI-based error correction and CDR3 extraction were all carried out with Decombinator tools. Expanded TCRs were defined as those above a frequency of 2 per 1,000, corresponding to the top 1% of the tumor frequency distribution. Each repertoire was subsampled 100 times to 5,000 TCRs, after which Renyi diversity was computed with the R vegan package. CDR3 similarity networks were built from amino acid triplet string-kernel similarity, with CDR3s being connected when pairwise similarity was above 0.82. The raw public reads went through TCRdb reprocessing: fastp at Q25, MiXCR clone calling, in-frame beta chains kept. One record per CDR3 amino acid sequence lists the most common genes and DNA. These V and J calls are TCRdb output, not the study's own analysis. Here the sample has fewer than 55,000 distinct CDR3 sequences; 7.6% occur a single time. 10% to 15% of the sample comes from the top ten.

Deletion took 0 bases off V and 0 bases off J, with a span of 11 bases between the germline ends. From its cysteine to its phenylalanine, the CDR3 spans 17 amino acids. The CDR3 DNA has 51 bases and is translated from base 1. This clonotype was counted between two and nine times. The specificity of this receptor is unknown. It has no much larger one-base neighbor in the sample; base qualities were not kept. This TCR came from a female donor with early-stage non-small cell lung cancer. Recombination joined TRBV12-3 or TRBV12-4 with TRBJ1-4, and the D gene may be TRBD1, 6 bases matching. The source was PBMCs, collected at surgery. The DNA reads TGTGCCAGCAGTTTAGCAGGGGGAGGTCCAACTAATGAAAAACTGTTTTTT. The encoded protein is CASSLAGGGPTNEKLFF.